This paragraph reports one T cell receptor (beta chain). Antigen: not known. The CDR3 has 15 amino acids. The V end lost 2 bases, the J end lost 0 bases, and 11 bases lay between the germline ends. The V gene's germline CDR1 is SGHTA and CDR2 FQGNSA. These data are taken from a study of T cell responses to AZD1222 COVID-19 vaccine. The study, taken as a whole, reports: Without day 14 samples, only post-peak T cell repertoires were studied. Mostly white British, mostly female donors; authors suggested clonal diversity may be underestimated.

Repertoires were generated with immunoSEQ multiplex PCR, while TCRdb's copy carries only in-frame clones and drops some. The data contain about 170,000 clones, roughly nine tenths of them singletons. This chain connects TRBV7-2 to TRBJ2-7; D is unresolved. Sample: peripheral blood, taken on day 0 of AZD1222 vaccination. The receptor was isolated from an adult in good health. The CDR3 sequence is CASSLWSQSSYEQYF. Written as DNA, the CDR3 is TGTGCCAGCAGCTTATGGAGTCAGAGCTCCTACGAGCAGTACTTC.